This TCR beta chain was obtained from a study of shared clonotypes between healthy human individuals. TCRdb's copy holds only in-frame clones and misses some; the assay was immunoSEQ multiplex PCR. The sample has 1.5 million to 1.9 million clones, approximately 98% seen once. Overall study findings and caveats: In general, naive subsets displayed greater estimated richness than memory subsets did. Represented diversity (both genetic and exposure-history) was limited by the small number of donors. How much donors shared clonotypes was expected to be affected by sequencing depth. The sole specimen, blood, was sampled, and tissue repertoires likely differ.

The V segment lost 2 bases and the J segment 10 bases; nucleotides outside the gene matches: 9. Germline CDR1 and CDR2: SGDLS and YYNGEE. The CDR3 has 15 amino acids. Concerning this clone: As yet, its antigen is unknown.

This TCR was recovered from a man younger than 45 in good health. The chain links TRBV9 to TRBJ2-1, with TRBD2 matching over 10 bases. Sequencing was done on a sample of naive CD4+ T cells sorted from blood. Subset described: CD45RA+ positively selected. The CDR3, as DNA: TGTGCCAGCAGCGTCTTAAGCGGGAGGGCCAAGGAGCAGTTCTTC. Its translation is CASSVLSGRAKEQFF.